This entry lists 29 T cell receptor beta chains sequenced from one sample in a study of OX40 agonist ivuxolimab in advanced cancers. Profiling relied on immunoSEQ multiplex PCR, and the TCRdb table lists in-frame clones only, not all of them. The sample has some 26,000 clones; approximately 80% are singletons. The source was CD4+ or CD8+ T cells sorted from blood, collected in a trial of the OX40 agonist ivuxolimab. The receptors originated from an adult with an advanced solid tumor such as melanoma, head and neck, liver or kidney cancer.

A few counts support this clone. The chain carries TRBV9 and TRBJ2-2; D is perhaps TRBD1 or TRBD2 (6 bases each). Trimming cost V 3 bases and J 4 bases, with 13 bases left between them. This CDR3 contains 15 residues. From germline, CDR1 is SGDLS and CDR2 YYNGEE. The CDR3 coding sequence is TGTGCCAGCAGCGACCCCGGGGGCGCCACCGGGGAGCTGTTTTTT. Translating gives CASSDPGGATGELFF.

The V call is TRBV7-9, the J call TRBJ1-1; D perhaps matches TRBD1 (6 bases). The V gene's germline CDR1 is SEHNR and CDR2 FQNEAQ (reference sequence). The CDR3 has 12 residues. V lost 3 bases, J lost 5 bases, and 7 bases lay in between. DNA for the CDR3: TGTGCCAGCAGCTTCGGACAGACTGAAGCTTTCTTT. It encodes CASSFGQTEAFF.

This chain uses TRBV29-1 with TRBJ2-7, with 9 bases matching TRBD2. The germline CDR1 and CDR2 sequences are SQVTM and ANQGSEA. This CDR3 has 17 amino acids. After removal of 0 bases from V and 4 bases from J, the junction contained 13 bases not matched to a gene. The CDR3 DNA reads TGCAGCGTTGAAGAGGGGAGCGGGAGGACCTCACTTTACGAGCAGTACTTC. Amino acids: CSVEEGSGRTSLYEQYF.

The chain links TRBV7-3 to TRBJ2-2; 7 positions agree with TRBD2. The ends lost 2 bases at V and 8 bases at J; junction bases unmatched: 8. CDR1 is SGHTA, CDR2 FQGTGA, per germline. The CDR3 length is 15 residues. CDR3 sequence reads: CASSLWGGSGGELFF. DNA for the CDR3: TGTGCCAGCAGCTTATGGGGCGGGAGCGGTGGGGAGCTGTTTTTT.

This clone showed up just a few times. This rearrangement joins TRBV4-3 to TRBJ2-7, with D perhaps given as TRBD1 or TRBD2 (5 bases each). This CDR3 comprises 14 residues. In germline, CDR1 is LGHNA, CDR2 YSLEER. The V end lost 3 bases, the J end lost 2 bases, and 11 bases lay between the germline ends. DNA of the CDR3: TGCGCCAGCAGCCAGGGGGACGGAGCCTACGAGCAGTACTTC. This sequence encodes CASSQGDGAYEQYF.

This sequence joins TRBV7-2 and TRBJ2-7, with D hard to call. V lost 4 bases, J lost 3 bases, and 7 bases lay in between. There are 12 residues in the CDR3. Per the germline V gene, CDR1 is SGHTA and CDR2 is FQGNSA. The CDR3 DNA follows: TGTGCCAGCAGCTCAGACAACTACGAGCAGTACTTC. Translating gives CASSSDNYEQYF.

This clone was picked up a small number of times. The rearrangement uses TRBV7-2 and TRBJ2-5, with TRBD2 matching over 14 bases. The germline V gene encodes CDR1 SGHTA and CDR2 FQGNSA. The CDR3 length is 16 residues. V lost 5 bases and J lost 1; bases outside the gene matches: 3. The CDR3 DNA follows: TGTGCCAGCAGCAAAGGGACTAGCGGGGGCCAAGAGACCCAGTACTTC. It translates to CASSKGTSGGQETQYF.

V is TRBV7-3 and J is TRBJ2-7, with no clear D. V was pared by 0 bases and J by 5 bases, with 11 bases between. The CDR3 spans 14 residues. The germline gives CDR1 SGHTA, CDR2 FQGTGA. DNA for the CDR3: TGTGCCAGCAGCTTAACAGGCTCTCACCACGAGCAGTACTTC. As protein: CASSLTGSHHEQYF.

This clone occurred a few times. The rearrangement joins TRBV19 to TRBJ2-7; D possibly matches TRBD1 or TRBD2 (5 bases each). CDR1 and CDR2 (germline): LNHDA, SQIVND (reference sequence). V lost 4 bases to trimming and J lost 0 bases, with 7 bases between them. The CDR3 has 13 amino acids. The CDR3 nucleotides read TGTGCCAGTAGTACAGGGACCTCCTACGAGCAGTACTTC. This translates into CASSTGTSYEQYF.

The CDR3, as DNA: TGTGCCAGCAGCGTAGACCCTAGCAGCCGCTCCTACAATGAGCAGTTCTTC. Amino acid sequence: CASSVDPSSRSYNEQFF. The rearrangement joins TRBV9 to TRBJ2-1, with D maybe TRBD2 (5 bases). V was pared by 0 bases and J by 0 bases, with 13 bases between. This CDR3 region has 17 residues. Germline CDR1 is SGDLS and CDR2 is YYNGEE.

This clone appeared a few times. This rearrangement joins TRBV4-1 to TRBJ2-2, with D perhaps being TRBD1 or TRBD2 (6 bases each). With 4 bases removed from V and 3 bases from J, the gap between germline ends came to 12 bases. The CDR3 has 15 amino acids. CDR1 and CDR2 (germline): MGHRA, YSYEKL. The CDR3 nucleotides are TGCGCCAGCAGCCTGGGGGGCCAGGACACCGGGGAGCTGTTTTTT. Residues: CASSLGGQDTGELFF.

The J gene is TRBJ2-3, the V gene TRBV7-3, with TRBD2 matching 9 bases. V lost 1 base and J lost 5; bases outside the gene matches: 4. The CDR3 runs 15 residues. Germline V lookup: CDR1 SGHTA, CDR2 FQGTGA. The CDR3 spells CASSLSGGARDTQYF. As DNA, the CDR3 is TGTGCCAGCAGCTTAAGCGGGGGGGCCCGAGATACGCAGTATTTT.

Of note for this clone: The sample holds other DNA sequences that translate to the same CDR3. The chain is built from TRBV5-6 and TRBJ2-7; TRBD1 might be the D (5 bases). V gave up 0 bases and J gave up 0 bases, with 7 bases separating them. Germline V gene sequence: CDR1 SGHDT, CDR2 YYEEEE. The CDR3 totals 14 residues. The CDR3 DNA reads as TGTGCCAGCAGCTTGGGACAGAGCTCCTACGAGCAGTACTTC. Amino acids: CASSLGQSSYEQYF.

A single count supports this clone. The rearrangement joins TRBV4-1 to TRBJ2-7, with TRBD2 matching 13 bases. The CDR3 is 17 amino acids. With V trimmed by 4 bases and J by 3 bases, 9 bases remained unmatched. Germline CDR1 and CDR2: MGHRA and YSYEKL. CDR3 sequence (DNA): TGCGCCAGCAGCCGGGGGCGAGGGACTAGCGGGGACTACGAGCAGTACTTC. Its protein is CASSRGRGTSGDYEQYF.

V is TRBV6-5 and J is TRBJ1-3, with 8 bases identical to TRBD1. CDR1 MNHEY and CDR2 SVGAGI come from the germline V gene. Trimming cost V 7 bases and J 7 bases; bases outside gene matches: 6. The CDR3 runs 13 residues. The CDR3 DNA follows: TGTGCCAGCAAGGCCAGGGGGCTTAACACCATATATTTT. Amino acids: CASKARGLNTIYF.

The genes are TRBV7-2 and TRBJ2-3; perhaps TRBD2 as D (5 bases). In germline, CDR1 is SGHTA, CDR2 FQGNSA. Trimming took off 0 bases at V and 3 bases at J, with 10 bases between the two ends. The CDR3 totals 15 residues. For the CDR3, the DNA is TGTGCCAGCAGCTTAGCGCAAGGGAGAACAGATACGCAGTATTTT. This translates into CASSLAQGRTDTQYF.

This clone showed up just once. The J gene is TRBJ2-1, the V gene TRBV7-3; D not certain. The CDR3 loop spans 12 amino acids. V lost 6 bases to trimming and J lost 15 bases, with 18 bases between them. The V gene's germline CDR1 is SGHTA and CDR2 FQGTGA. CDR3 protein: CASRSSERPLFF. The CDR3 DNA is TGTGCCAGCAGATCCTCGGAGAGGCCACTGTTCTTC. The whole variable domain, filled in from reference TRBV7-3 and TRBJ2-1, reads GAGVSQTPSNKVTEKGKYVELRCDPISGHTALYWYRQSLGQGPEFLIYFQGTGAADDSGLPNDRFFAVRPEGSVSTLKIQRTERGDSAVYLCASRSSERPLFFGPGTRLTVL.

The chain combines TRBV19 with TRBJ1-1; no reliable D call. From germline, CDR1 is LNHDA and CDR2 SQIVND (reference sequence). The CDR3 consists of 13 residues. V gave up 3 bases and J gave up 7 bases, with 12 bases separating them. CDR3 sequence (DNA): TGTGCCAGTAGTATTTCGGGATTTAGTGAAGCTTTCTTT. Translating gives CASSISGFSEAFF. The variable domain in full, with the rest retrieved from reference TRBV19 and TRBJ1-1, is DGGITQSPKYLFRKEGQNVTLSCEQNLNHDAMYWYRQDPGQGLRLIYYSQIVNDFQKGDIAEGYSVSREKKESFPLTVTSAQKNPTAFYLCASSISGFSEAFFGQGTRLTVV.

V usage is TRBV30 and J usage is TRBJ1-5; D may be TRBD1 (6 bases). Looked up from germline, CDR1 is GTSNPN and CDR2 is SVGIG (reference sequence). V shed 4 bases and J shed 0 bases, with 7 bases lying between them. The CDR3 is 13 amino acids. CDR3 coding DNA: TGTGCCTGGAACAGGGATAGCAATCAGCCCCAGCATTTT. This encodes CAWNRDSNQPQHF.

J is TRBJ1-1 and V is TRBV4-2; D remains ambiguous. The CDR3 runs 13 residues. V shed 2 bases and J shed 5 bases, with 9 bases lying between them. CDR1 is LGHNA, CDR2 YNFKEQ, per germline. The CDR3: CASSQMGDTEAFF. CDR3 sequence (DNA): TGTGCCAGCAGCCAAATGGGAGATACTGAAGCTTTCTTT.

The CDR3 DNA follows: TGCGCCAGCAGCTCACGACTAGCGGGTAGCTCCTACGAGCAGTACTTC. Its protein is CASSSRLAGSSYEQYF. The chain is built from TRBV4-1 and TRBJ2-7, with 10 bases fitting TRBD2. Germline V CDR1 and CDR2: MGHRA, YSYEKL. V lost 5 bases to trimming and J lost 0 bases; unmatched junction nucleotides: 7. The CDR3 consists of 16 residues.

The chain employs TRBV19 and TRBJ2-3; TRBD2 aligns across 8 bases. Germline V gives CDR1 LNHDA, CDR2 SQIVND (reference sequence). The ends lost 1 base at V and 1 base at J; junction bases unmatched: 4. The CDR3 is 16 amino acids. CDR3: CASSIGAGEGTDTQYF. In nucleotides, the CDR3 is TGTGCCAGTAGTATAGGAGCGGGGGAGGGCACAGATACGCAGTATTTT.

A few counts support this clone. The J gene is TRBJ2-7, the V gene TRBV7-2; TRBD1 matches at 7 bases. J lost 3 bases, V lost 5 bases, and 10 bases had no gene match. The CDR3 extends over 15 amino acids. Germline lookup yields CDR1 SGHTA and CDR2 FQGNSA. The CDR3 nucleotides are TGTGCCAGCAGCCTAGACAGGGCGCGGAGCTACGAGCAGTACTTC. As protein: CASSLDRARSYEQYF.

The CDR3 DNA sequence: TGTGCCACCAGCAGAGATTCCCCGAAGCGGGGGGGCTTATACGAGCAGTACTTC. Its protein product is CATSRDSPKRGGLYEQYF. The gene calls are TRBV15 and TRBJ2-7; 10 nucleotides agree with TRBD2. This CDR3 comprises 18 residues. J lost 4 bases, V lost 0 bases, and 12 bases had no gene match. Germline loops: CDR1 LNHNV, CDR2 YYDKDF (reference sequence).

The chain employs TRBV5-1 and TRBJ2-3; D may be TRBD1 (6 bases). CDR3 length equals 17 residues. The germline gives CDR1 SGHRS, CDR2 YFSETQ. V lost 1 base, J lost 4 bases, and 19 bases lay in between. The CDR3 protein is CASSLRPLTGNPDTQYF. For the CDR3, the DNA is TGCGCCAGCAGCTTGCGCCCATTAACAGGGAACCCAGATACGCAGTATTTT. The full variable domain, its missing parts supplied by reference TRBV5-1 and TRBJ2-3, is KAGVTQTPRYLIKTRGQQVTLSCSPISGHRSVSWYQQTPGQGLQFLFEYFSETQRNKGNFPGRFSGRQFSNSRSEMNVSTLELGDSALYLCASSLRPLTGNPDTQYFGPGTRLTVL.

The chain has TRBV10-2 and TRBJ2-2; 10 bases line up with TRBD2. Losses at the gene ends were 3 bases for V and 1 base for J; bases not matched to a gene: 8. This CDR3 contains 18 residues. Germline V gene sequence: CDR1 WSHSY, CDR2 SAAADI. The DNA for the CDR3 is TGCGCCAGCAGTGAATTAAATCTAGCGGGGGTGAACACCGGGGAGCTGTTTTTT. This gives the protein CASSELNLAGVNTGELFF.

This clone showed up just a few times. The chain joins TRBV28 to TRBJ1-1, with D unresolved. V lost 7 bases and J lost 0, with 3 bases in between. CDR1 and CDR2 from the germline V gene are MDHEN and SYDVKM. The CDR3 extends over 11 amino acids. The DNA of the CDR3 is TGTGCCAGCAAAGTGAACACTGAAGCTTTCTTT. It yields the protein CASKVNTEAFF.

The chain has TRBV6-6 and TRBJ1-5; the D gene is possibly TRBD1 (6 bases). The germline gives CDR1 MNHNY, CDR2 SVGAGI (reference sequence). This CDR3 region has 14 residues. V was trimmed by 6 bases and J by 5 bases, leaving 14 bases between them. CDR3 amino acids: CASSLTGWDQPQHF. CDR3 DNA sequence: TGTGCCAGCAGCCTCACAGGGTGGGATCAGCCCCAGCATTTT.

This chain links TRBV6-6 with TRBJ2-3; D may be TRBD2 (6 bases). With 2 bases removed from V and 4 bases from J, the gap between germline ends came to 10 bases. This CDR3 comprises 14 residues. Germline V gene lookup returns CDR1 MNHNY and CDR2 SVGAGI (reference sequence). This CDR3 is CASSYRSGADTQYF. In nucleotides, the CDR3 is TGTGCCAGCAGTTACCGTTCGGGAGCAGATACGCAGTATTTT.